The T cell receptor (beta chain) described here comes from a study of lymphopenia after photon versus proton radiotherapy. Sequencing used immunoSEQ multiplex PCR; TCRdb keeps in-frame clones, though not all of them. Of some 76,000 clones detected, 80% to 95% appear once; the ten largest clones hold over 2%. V trimming: 0 bases; J trimming: 3 bases; junction bases outside the gene matches: 9. Germline V gene data show CDR1 as SGHRS and CDR2 as YFSETQ. The CDR3 is 17 residues long. The V and J genes are TRBV5-1 and TRBJ2-7; TRBD2 matches at 10 bases. Sequenced here: peripheral blood, sampled from a patient treated with photon-based radiotherapy. The clonotype originates from a woman in her thirties or forties with cholangiocarcinoma. The CDR3 DNA sequence: TGCGCCAGCAGCTTGGGGGGGATCGGACTAGCGGACTACGAGCAGTACTTC. Residues: CASSLGGIGLADYEQYF.